What follows are 32 T cell receptor beta chains derived from one specimen sequenced in a study of blood T cell repertoires in COVID-19. Repertoires were generated with immunoSEQ multiplex PCR, while TCRdb's copy carries only in-frame clones and drops some. The sample lists about 82,000 clones, around 80% seen once, with 9.5% to 15% in the top ten. The specimen sequenced was peripheral blood. The receptor source for this set is a woman aged 35 to 49 with active or convalescent COVID-19.

V and J are TRBV18 and TRBJ2-7, with D perhaps TRBD1 (7 bases). Trimming left V 0 bases short and J 6 bases short, with 15 bases between. The length of the CDR3 is 15 residues. Germline values: CDR1 KGHSH, CDR2 LQKENI. CDR3 coding DNA: TGTGCCAGCTCACCACCGAGCCAGGGGGGAGGCGAGCAGTACTTC. Protein: CASSPPSQGGGEQYF.

The chain is built from TRBV4-2 and TRBJ2-7; 11 bases are shared with TRBD2. V trimming: 2 bases; J trimming: 2 bases; junction bases outside the gene matches: 8. Germline loops: CDR1 LGHNA, CDR2 YNFKEQ. The CDR3 contains 17 residues. CDR3 amino acids: CASSQPRASGGTYEQYF. CDR3 in DNA: TGTGCCAGCAGCCAACCCCGGGCTAGCGGGGGGACCTACGAGCAGTACTTC.

The chain carries TRBV7-9 and TRBJ2-7; TRBD1 matches at 7 bases. The trim removed 2 bases at V and 0 bases at J, leaving 7 bases unmatched. This CDR3 region has 16 residues. Germline V gives CDR1 SEHNR, CDR2 FQNEAQ (reference sequence). The CDR3 is CASSLKTGSGSYEQYF. In nucleotides, the CDR3 is TGTGCCAGCAGCTTAAAGACAGGGAGTGGCTCCTACGAGCAGTACTTC.

The V gene is TRBV9, the J gene TRBJ2-3; D gene uncertain. V dropped 0 bases and J dropped 2 bases, with 7 bases sitting between them. CDR1 and CDR2 (germline): SGDLS, YYNGEE. The CDR3 covers 14 residues. CDR3 amino acids: CASSVGRPTDTQYF. In DNA, the CDR3 is TGTGCCAGCAGCGTAGGGCGGCCCACAGATACGCAGTATTTT.

The genes are TRBV7-3 and TRBJ2-1, with 9 bases fitting TRBD1. Germline CDR1 is SGHTA and CDR2 is FQGTGA. V shed 5 bases and J 10 bases; nucleotides not matched to a gene: 9. This CDR3 comprises 14 residues. CDR3 region: CASSKTGGIAEQFF. As DNA, the CDR3 is TGTGCCAGCAGCAAGACAGGGGGTATTGCGGAGCAGTTCTTC. Full variable domain (rest looked up from reference TRBV7-3 and TRBJ2-1): GAGVSQTPSNKVTEKGKYVELRCDPISGHTALYWYRQSLGQGPEFLIYFQGTGAADDSGLPNDRFFAVRPEGSVSTLKIQRTERGDSAVYLCASSKTGGIAEQFFGPGTRLTVL.

The chain uses TRBV11-3 and TRBJ2-1, with 10 positions matching TRBD2. This CDR3 spans 18 amino acids. Looked up from germline, CDR1 is SGHNT and CDR2 is YENEEA. Trimming took 0 bases from V and 8 from J; bases not matched to a gene: 13. The CDR3 DNA is TGTGCCAGCAGCTTAGAGGGCTATTTACTAGCGGGAATTCATGAGCAGTTCTTC. The encoded protein is CASSLEGYLLAGIHEQFF.

A single count supports this clone. The V and J genes are TRBV29-1 and TRBJ2-3; TRBD2 matches 7 bases. Germline V CDR1 and CDR2: SQVTM, ANQGSEA. This CDR3 has 15 residues. V lost 6 bases, J lost 4 bases, and 13 bases stayed unmatched. The CDR3 loop reads CSVQRLAQNSDTQYF. CDR3 bases: TGCAGCGTCCAAAGACTAGCTCAGAACTCAGATACGCAGTATTTT.

The V and J genes are TRBV6-1 and TRBJ2-7; TRBD1 matches at 7 bases. This CDR3 spans 15 amino acids. Per the germline V gene, CDR1 is MNHNS and CDR2 is SASEGT. Trimming removed 2 bases from V and 2 bases from J; junction bases left unmatched: 6. DNA of the CDR3: TGTGCCAGCAGTGAATTTAGCAGGGGGACCTACGAGCAGTACTTC. Translated: CASSEFSRGTYEQYF.

The chain links TRBV5-1 to TRBJ2-5; 15 bases are shared with TRBD2. The CDR3 has 16 amino acids. In germline, CDR1 is SGHRS, CDR2 YFSETQ. Germline trimming cut 4 bases from V and 5 bases from J; bases unmatched to any gene: 6. The CDR3 sequence: CASSVGLAGGMETQYF. As DNA, the CDR3 is TGCGCCAGCAGCGTGGGACTAGCGGGGGGCATGGAGACCCAGTACTTC.

The CDR3 DNA reads TGTGCCAGCTCAACTAGCGGGGGGACAGATACGCAGTATTTT. It specifies CASSTSGGTDTQYF. The genes are TRBV6-4 and TRBJ2-3; 12 bases match TRBD2. After removal of 8 bases from V and 3 bases from J, the junction contained 3 bases not matched to a gene. The CDR3 runs to 14 residues. Germline CDR1 is MRHNA and CDR2 is SNTAGT.

This chain links TRBV5-1 with TRBJ2-3; 7 bases agree with TRBD1. This CDR3 comprises 16 residues. V shed 2 bases, J shed 4 bases, and the junction held 10 bases outside the gene matches. In germline, CDR1 is SGHRS, CDR2 YFSETQ. The CDR3 DNA follows: TGCGCCAGCAGCTTTACTGGAGAGGGGGCGGCAGATACGCAGTATTTT. This encodes CASSFTGEGAADTQYF.

The rearrangement joins TRBV18 to TRBJ2-5; 12 bases are a match to TRBD2. This CDR3 has 15 residues. V trimming: 6 bases; J trimming: 5 bases; junction bases outside the gene matches: 7. Looked up from germline, CDR1 is KGHSH and CDR2 is LQKENI. The CDR3 sequence is CASSPTSGRGETQYF. The CDR3 DNA follows: TGTGCCAGCTCTCCGACTAGCGGGAGAGGGGAGACCCAGTACTTC.

This clone was seen once. The chain joins TRBV5-1 to TRBJ2-1; 11 bases agree with TRBD2. V shed 7 bases and J 7 bases; nucleotides not matched to a gene: 4. The V gene's germline CDR1 is SGHRS and CDR2 YFSETQ. This CDR3 has 13 residues. In DNA form, the CDR3 reads TGCGCCAGCCGAAGGACTAGCGGGAATGAGCAGTTCTTC. Protein sequence: CASRRTSGNEQFF.

The chain's CDR3 is CAISEPLAGRTDTQYF. The CDR3, as DNA: TGTGCCATCAGTGAGCCCCTAGCGGGACGCACAGATACGCAGTATTTT. This chain connects TRBV10-3 to TRBJ2-3, with 9 bases matching TRBD2. This CDR3 spans 16 amino acids. Germline values: CDR1 ENHRY, CDR2 SYGVKD. V was pared by 2 bases and J by 1 base, with 4 bases of the junction left unmatched.

The V gene is TRBV18, the J gene TRBJ2-1; 9 nucleotides match TRBD2. Looked up from germline, CDR1 is KGHSH and CDR2 is LQKENI. CDR3 length: 16 residues. V shed 4 bases and J 1 base; nucleotides not matched to a gene: 5. In DNA, the CDR3 is TGTGCCAGCTCACTGATTAGCGGGGGATCCTACAATGAGCAGTTCTTC. Translation: CASSLISGGSYNEQFF.

This chain uses TRBV5-1 with TRBJ2-5; D is possibly TRBD1 (6 bases). Trimming removed 5 bases from V and 0 bases from J, with 8 bases in between. CDR1 and CDR2 (germline): SGHRS, YFSETQ. This CDR3 spans 13 amino acids. CDR3 loop: CASSGDNQETQYF. Written as DNA, the CDR3 is TGCGCCAGCAGTGGGGACAACCAAGAGACCCAGTACTTC.

This sequence joins TRBV18 and TRBJ1-4; tentative D call: TRBD1 (5 bases). V was shortened by 3 bases and J by 6 bases, with 8 bases between the two germline ends. Germline CDR1 and CDR2: KGHSH and LQKENI. The CDR3 is made up of 13 amino acids. The CDR3 reads CASSPGTDEKLFF. The CDR3 DNA is TGTGCCAGCTCACCCGGGACTGATGAAAAACTGTTTTTT. The full variable domain, with the rest looked up from reference TRBV18 and TRBJ1-4, is NAGVMQNPRHLVRRRGQEARLRCSPMKGHSHVYWYRQLPEEGLKFMVYLQKENIIDESGMPKERFSAEFPKEGPSILRIQQVVRGDSAAYFCASSPGTDEKLFFGSGTQLSVL.

This clone appeared once. This chain links TRBV5-1 with TRBJ2-1; no reliable D call. This CDR3 spans 15 amino acids. Germline CDR1 and CDR2: SGHRS and YFSETQ. Trimming cost V 4 bases and J 8 bases, with 19 bases left between them. In DNA, the CDR3 is TGCGCCAGCAGCCCTGACTCCCCACGGCGCGATGAGCAGTTCTTC. This translates into CASSPDSPRRDEQFF.

This clone showed up just a few times. The chain carries TRBV25-1 and TRBJ1-2; TRBD1 might be the D (5 bases). The CDR3 covers 15 residues. V lost 5 bases and J 3 bases, leaving 16 bases between the germline ends. CDR1 is MGHDK and CDR2 is SYGVNS in the germline V gene. The CDR3 nucleotides read TGTGCCAGCAGTCCCTCACCGGGACTTTACTATGGCTACACCTTC. Its protein is CASSPSPGLYYGYTF.

The chain couples TRBV5-1 to TRBJ2-7; weak D call: TRBD1 (6 bases). V lost 4 bases, J lost 11 bases, and 16 bases lay in between. The CDR3 sequence is 12 residues long. Germline V gives CDR1 SGHRS, CDR2 YFSETQ. The CDR3 DNA reads as TGCGCCAGCAGCGGCAGGGGCCATCCGGAGTACTTC. Amino acid sequence: CASSGRGHPEYF. The whole variable domain, remainder taken from reference TRBV5-1 and TRBJ2-7, is KAGVTQTPRYLIKTRGQQVTLSCSPISGHRSVSWYQQTPGQGLQFLFEYFSETQRNKGNFPGRFSGRQFSNSRSEMNVSTLELGDSALYLCASSGRGHPEYFGPGTRLTVT.

The chain has TRBV28 and TRBJ2-5; perhaps TRBD1 as D (6 bases). The CDR3 runs to 13 residues. V lost 5 bases and J 7 bases, leaving 14 bases between the germline ends. Germline lookup yields CDR1 MDHEN and CDR2 SYDVKM. DNA for the CDR3: TGTGCCAGCAGTGCAAACAGGGTAGGGACCCAGTACTTC. Its protein product is CASSANRVGTQYF.

The chain couples TRBV4-2 to TRBJ1-3; possibly TRBD1 for D (5 bases). The CDR3 runs 18 residues. Germline V gives CDR1 LGHNA, CDR2 YNFKEQ. Trimming stripped 0 bases from V and 2 bases from J, with 17 bases between. CDR3 sequence (DNA): TGTGCCAGCAGCCAAGATGGGCCCCTTCAGGGAACTGGAAACACCATATATTTT. It codes for CASSQDGPLQGTGNTIYF.

This clone was counted once. The V call is TRBV9, the J call TRBJ1-2; 7 nucleotides align to TRBD1. Looked up from germline, CDR1 is SGDLS and CDR2 is YYNGEE. V shed 5 bases, J shed 5 bases, and the junction held 6 bases outside the gene matches. This CDR3 has 13 amino acids. The CDR3 here is CASRETGTYGYTF. The DNA for the CDR3 is TGTGCCAGCAGGGAGACAGGGACGTATGGCTACACCTTC.

The chain links TRBV28 to TRBJ2-1, with 10 bases identical to TRBD1. This CDR3 is 16 amino acids long. CDR1 is MDHEN and CDR2 is SYDVKM in the germline V gene. With V trimmed by 4 bases and J by 6 bases, 9 bases remained unmatched. CDR3 sequence reads: CASSSAGTGAGNEQFF. CDR3 DNA sequence: TGTGCCAGCAGTTCCGCCGGGACAGGGGCAGGCAATGAGCAGTTCTTC.

The CDR3 DNA reads TGTGCCAGCAGCCCGGGTCAGGGGAGTTTTTACGAGCAGTACTTC. This sequence encodes CASSPGQGSFYEQYF. The rearrangement joins TRBV7-7 to TRBJ2-7, with a weak D call TRBD1 (6 bases). The V gene's germline CDR1 is SSHAT and CDR2 FNYEAQ (reference sequence). V dropped 5 bases and J dropped 4 bases, with 18 bases sitting between them. The CDR3 contains 15 residues.

The J gene is TRBJ1-1, the V gene TRBV4-1, with unresolved D. Between the trimmed V and J ends, which lost 0 bases and 6 bases, there was a span of 14 bases. There are 15 residues in the CDR3. Germline V lookup: CDR1 MGHRA, CDR2 YSYEKL. CDR3 nucleotide sequence: TGCGCCAGCAGCCAAGATTGGGAGAGGGCCCCTGAAGCTTTCTTT. Its translation is CASSQDWERAPEAFF.

The rearrangement joins TRBV19 to TRBJ2-2; 7 bases are a match to TRBD1. This CDR3 contains 17 residues. Germline lookup yields CDR1 LNHDA and CDR2 SQIVND (reference sequence). V was pared by 0 bases and J by 0 bases, with 4 bases of the junction left unmatched. The CDR3 protein is CASSIDSGTANTGELFF. In nucleotides, the CDR3 is TGTGCCAGTAGTATAGACTCCGGGACAGCGAACACCGGGGAGCTGTTTTTT.

The rearrangement links TRBV24-1 to TRBJ2-2; tentative D call: TRBD2 (5 bases). Germline assignment: CDR1 KGHDR and CDR2 SFDVKD. This CDR3 has 17 amino acids. Trimming left V 8 bases short and J 4 bases short, with 22 bases between. Here the CDR3 reads CATTRGGLGEGTGELFF. CDR3 nucleotides: TGTGCCACCACTCGCGGAGGACTCGGGGAAGGCACCGGGGAGCTGTTTTTT.

The chain couples TRBV11-2 to TRBJ2-1, with TRBD2 matching over 10 bases. Trimming took 2 bases from V and 2 from J; bases not matched to a gene: 6. This CDR3 is 17 amino acids long. Germline V lookup: CDR1 SGHAT, CDR2 FQNNGV. CDR3 sequence (DNA): TGTGCCAGCAGCTTAAGCACTAGCGGGAATCCCTACAATGAGCAGTTCTTC. Translation: CASSLSTSGNPYNEQFF.

CDR3 loop: CSVVPGTTYEQYF. Written as DNA, the CDR3 is TGCAGCGTCGTTCCCGGGACAACTTACGAGCAGTACTTC. This chain uses TRBV29-1 with TRBJ2-7, with D maybe TRBD1 (6 bases). V was clipped by 6 bases and J by 4 bases, with 16 bases between them. This CDR3 is 13 amino acids long. Germline CDR1 reads SQVTM; CDR2 reads ANQGSEA.

Many counts were recorded for this clone. The J gene is TRBJ1-2, the V gene TRBV5-5; a weak D match, TRBD1 (5 bases). V was clipped by 5 bases and J by 1 base, with 15 bases between them. This CDR3 has 15 residues. Germline V gene sequence: CDR1 SGHKS, CDR2 YYEKEE (reference sequence). CDR3 DNA: TGTGCCAGCAGACCCGACAGAAACTTTAACTATGGCTACACCTTC. Amino acid sequence: CASRPDRNFNYGYTF.

This chain connects TRBV7-9 to TRBJ2-2, with 7 bases that match TRBD1. The CDR3 covers 16 residues. Germline assignment: CDR1 SEHNR and CDR2 FQNEAQ (reference sequence). The trim removed 5 bases at V and 1 base at J, leaving 7 bases unmatched. CDR3 sequence: CASSPPRQGNTGELFF. CDR3 coding DNA: TGTGCCAGCAGCCCCCCCCGACAGGGGAACACCGGGGAGCTGTTTTTT.